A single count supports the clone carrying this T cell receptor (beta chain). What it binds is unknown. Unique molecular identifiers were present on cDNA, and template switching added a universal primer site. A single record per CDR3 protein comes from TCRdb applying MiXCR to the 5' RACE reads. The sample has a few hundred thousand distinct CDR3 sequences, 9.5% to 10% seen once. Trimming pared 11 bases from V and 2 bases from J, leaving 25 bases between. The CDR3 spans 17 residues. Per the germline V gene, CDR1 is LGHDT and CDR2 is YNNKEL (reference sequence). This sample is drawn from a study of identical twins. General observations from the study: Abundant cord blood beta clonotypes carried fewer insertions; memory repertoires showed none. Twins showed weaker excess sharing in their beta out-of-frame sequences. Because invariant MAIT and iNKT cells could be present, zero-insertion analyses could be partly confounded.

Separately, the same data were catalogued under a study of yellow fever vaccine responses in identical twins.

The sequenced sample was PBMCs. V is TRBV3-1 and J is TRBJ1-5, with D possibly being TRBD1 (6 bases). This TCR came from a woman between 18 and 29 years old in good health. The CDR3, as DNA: TGTGCCTCCTCCTTGTGGTGCAGGGGTAGTGGCAATCAGCCCCAGCATTTT. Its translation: CASSLWCRGSGNQPQHF.